Following are 14 T cell receptor beta chains from one sample sequenced in a study of early T cells in non-severe SARS-CoV-2 infection. TCRdb independently ran MiXCR on the 5' RACE reads; one entry per CDR3 protein. This sample has around 66,000 distinct CDR3 sequences, with less than 15% found just once. The sequenced sample was whole blood. The receptors derive from an adult who was a healthcare worker with PCR-confirmed SARS-CoV-2 infection or an uninfected control (not recorded which).

The table lists this clonotype with many counts. The chain links TRBV7-3 to TRBJ2-3; 7 bases agree with TRBD2. From germline, CDR1 is SGHTA and CDR2 FQGTGA. Germline trimming cut 2 bases from V and 0 bases from J; bases unmatched to any gene: 2. The CDR3 totals 15 residues. The CDR3 protein is CASSLAGGSTDTQYF. The CDR3 DNA follows: TGTGCCAGCAGCTTAGCCGGGGGGAGCACAGATACGCAGTATTTT.

This clonotype was recorded a few times. The V call is TRBV7-8, the J call TRBJ2-1, with D unresolved. The CDR3 is 12 amino acids. V dropped 5 bases and J dropped 7 bases, with 9 bases sitting between them. The germline CDR1 and CDR2 sequences are SGHVS and FQNEAQ. CDR3 sequence: CASSRVRNEQFF. The CDR3, as DNA: TGTGCCAGCAGCAGGGTAAGGAATGAGCAGTTCTTC.

The chain has TRBV5-1 and TRBJ2-7; D may be TRBD1 (6 bases). CDR1 SGHRS and CDR2 YFSETQ come from the germline V gene. The CDR3 runs to 16 residues. Trimming left V 5 bases short and J 6 bases short, with 24 bases between. The CDR3 loop is CASSPQVPTGPGEQYF. CDR3 sequence (DNA): TGCGCCAGCAGTCCTCAGGTCCCGACAGGCCCCGGCGAGCAGTACTTC.

J is TRBJ2-2 and V is TRBV5-1; 7 bases are shared with TRBD2. The CDR3 contains 18 residues. Germline trimming cut 4 bases from V and 0 bases from J; bases unmatched to any gene: 12. The germline CDR1 and CDR2 sequences are SGHRS and YFSETQ. CDR3 sequence: CASSPLSGGVTNTGELFF. The CDR3 nucleotides are TGCGCCAGCAGCCCCCTATCTGGGGGGGTTACGAACACCGGGGAGCTGTTTTTT.

As DNA, the CDR3 is TGTGCCAGCAGCTTTTCCGGTTACGAACAAGAGACCCAGTACTTC. This translates into CASSFSGYEQETQYF. The genes are TRBV7-6 and TRBJ2-5; D gene uncertain. Between the trimmed V and J ends, which lost 3 bases and 2 bases, there was a span of 13 bases. Germline CDR1 is SGHVS and CDR2 is FNYEAQ. This CDR3 region has 15 residues.

There are many counts of this clonotype. The chain combines TRBV5-4 with TRBJ2-7; no firm D call. In germline, CDR1 is SGHNT, CDR2 YYREEE (reference sequence). V was cut by 3 bases and J by 2 bases, with 15 bases left in between. This CDR3 spans 15 amino acids. The CDR3 loop reads CASSSVGSVAYEQYF. CDR3 DNA: TGTGCCAGCAGCTCTGTCGGAAGCGTTGCCTACGAGCAGTACTTC.

This chain connects TRBV10-3 to TRBJ2-3; 7 bases align to TRBD1. The CDR3 contains 14 residues. The trim removed 10 bases at V and 0 bases at J, leaving 7 bases unmatched. Per the germline V gene, CDR1 is ENHRY and CDR2 is SYGVKD. CDR3 coding DNA: TGTGCCACCGGACAGGAGACTAGCACAGATACGCAGTATTTT. Its protein is CATGQETSTDTQYF.

This clonotype was recorded a few times. The chain is built from TRBV4-3 and TRBJ1-6, with a possible D match to TRBD1 (6 bases). CDR1 LGHNA and CDR2 YSLEER come from the germline V gene. V was clipped by 0 bases and J by 10 bases, with 16 bases between them. The CDR3 contains 16 residues. In DNA form, the CDR3 reads TGCGCCAGCAGCCAAGATTTGGCAGGGGAGGCCTCACCCCTCCACTTT. Its protein product is CASSQDLAGEASPLHF.

The chain combines TRBV20-1 with TRBJ2-1; D not resolved. The V gene lost 3 bases and the J gene lost 6 bases, with 12 bases spanning the gap. CDR1 is DFQATT, CDR2 SNEGSKA, per germline (reference sequence). The CDR3 has 13 residues. CDR3 loop: CSASDPHANEQFF. The CDR3, as DNA: TGCAGTGCTAGCGATCCACATGCCAATGAGCAGTTCTTC.

The chain carries TRBV7-6 and TRBJ2-1; D remains ambiguous. V was trimmed by 4 bases and J by 5 bases, leaving 9 bases between them. CDR3 length equals 13 residues. Germline V gene sequence: CDR1 SGHVS, CDR2 FNYEAQ. CDR3 sequence reads: CASSSTVDNEQFF. CDR3 sequence (DNA): TGTGCCAGCAGCTCCACGGTGGACAATGAGCAGTTCTTC.

This clonotype was found a few times. The chain employs TRBV4-3 and TRBJ1-1, with no clear D. Trimming shortened V by 4 bases and J by 3 bases, and 9 bases separated the two germline ends. The CDR3 sequence is 13 residues long. Germline loops: CDR1 LGHNA, CDR2 YSLEER. CDR3: CASSPTGHTEAFF. DNA of the CDR3: TGCGCCAGCAGCCCCACCGGCCACACTGAAGCTTTCTTT.

This chain uses TRBV30 with TRBJ1-6; 7 nucleotides match TRBD1. Unmatched junction bases numbered 7, after V lost 0 bases and J lost 8 bases. CDR1 is GTSNPN and CDR2 is SVGIG in the germline V gene (reference sequence). The CDR3 spans 15 residues. The CDR3 DNA reads TGTGCCTGGAGTGTACTAAGGACAGGAGATTCACCCCTCCACTTT. It codes for CAWSVLRTGDSPLHF.

The chain combines TRBV29-1 with TRBJ2-3; 10 positions match TRBD1. Trimming cost V 7 bases and J 4 bases; bases outside gene matches: 2. CDR1 SQVTM and CDR2 ANQGSEA come from the germline V gene. This CDR3 region has 12 residues. The CDR3 region has the DNA TGCAGCGGCGACAGGGGGCCAGATACGCAGTATTTT. Amino acid sequence: CSGDRGPDTQYF.

This clonotype was counted ten times or more. The gene calls are TRBV15 and TRBJ2-1, with D hard to call. Germline CDR1 and CDR2: LNHNV and YYDKDF (reference sequence). Trimming cost V 0 bases and J 0 bases, with 9 bases left between them. CDR3 length: 16 residues. DNA of the CDR3: TGTGCCACCAGCAGAGAGGCTCCTTCCTCCTACAATGAGCAGTTCTTC. Amino acid sequence: CATSREAPSSYNEQFF.